This T cell receptor beta chain was found in a study of blood T cell repertoires in COVID-19. The wider study: Some COVID-19 samples were acute and others convalescent; all came from the United States, Italy and Spain. Nucleic acid was either cDNA or gDNA, and it came from T cells, B-cell-depleted T cells, or PBMCs.

Authors' methods: Reference gene primers were amplified, and this amplification served to estimate nucleated cell counts. Using immunoSEQ multiplex PCR, the repertoire was profiled, and TCRdb retains in-frame clones only, with some absent. Clone size and the V and J calls come from that table; the DNA yielded D and trimming. The profile shows about 150,000 clones, roughly 76% of them singletons. This CDR3 has 14 residues. CDR1 and CDR2 (germline): SGHKS, YYEKEE (reference sequence). V lost 4 bases to trimming and J lost 2 bases, with 13 bases between them. V and J are TRBV5-5 and TRBJ2-7; the D gene is possibly TRBD1 (6 bases). The sample taken for sequencing was peripheral blood. This TCR was sampled from a human donor with acute or convalescent COVID-19. The donor label of this sample is uncertain. CDR3 residues: CASSKPGAAYEQYF. As DNA, the CDR3 is TGTGCCAGCAGCAAGCCAGGGGCGGCCTACGAGCAGTACTTC.